The source of this T cell receptor beta chain is a study of blood T cell repertoires in COVID-19. At the level of the study: The United States, Italy and Spain supplied acute and convalescent COVID-19 samples.

This clone was detected only a few times. CDR1 and CDR2 from the germline V gene are MDHEN and SYDVKM. Trimming removed 3 bases at V and 11 bases at J, with 10 bases between. The CDR3 spans 11 residues. Clones were sequenced by immunoSEQ multiplex PCR, and TCRdb holds only the in-frame ones, with some missing. The sample includes about 380,000 clones, more than 70% seen only once; the top ten take more than 1%. This rearrangement joins TRBV28 to TRBJ1-1; D is undetermined. The sample comprised PBMCs or T cells enriched from blood (not recorded which). The origin of this receptor is a woman between 18 and 29 years old who had recovered from COVID-19. The CDR3, as DNA: TGTGCCAGCAGTTTCTTCAGACTGGCTTTCTTT. This sequence encodes CASSFFRLAFF.